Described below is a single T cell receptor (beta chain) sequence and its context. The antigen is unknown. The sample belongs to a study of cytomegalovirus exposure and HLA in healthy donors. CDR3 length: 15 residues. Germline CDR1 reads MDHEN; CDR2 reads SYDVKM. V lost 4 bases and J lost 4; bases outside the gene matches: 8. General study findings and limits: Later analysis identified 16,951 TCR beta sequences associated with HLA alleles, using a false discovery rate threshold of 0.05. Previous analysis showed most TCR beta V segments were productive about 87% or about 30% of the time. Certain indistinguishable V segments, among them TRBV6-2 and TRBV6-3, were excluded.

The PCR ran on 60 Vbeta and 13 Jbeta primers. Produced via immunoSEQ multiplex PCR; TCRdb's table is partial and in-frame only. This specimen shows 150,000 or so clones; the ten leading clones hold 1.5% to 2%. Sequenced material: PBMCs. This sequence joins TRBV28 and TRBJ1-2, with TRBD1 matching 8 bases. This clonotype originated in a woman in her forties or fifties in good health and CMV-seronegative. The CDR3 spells CASSWGQDFVYGYTF. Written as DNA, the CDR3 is TGTGCCAGCAGTTGGGGACAGGACTTTGTCTATGGCTACACCTTC.